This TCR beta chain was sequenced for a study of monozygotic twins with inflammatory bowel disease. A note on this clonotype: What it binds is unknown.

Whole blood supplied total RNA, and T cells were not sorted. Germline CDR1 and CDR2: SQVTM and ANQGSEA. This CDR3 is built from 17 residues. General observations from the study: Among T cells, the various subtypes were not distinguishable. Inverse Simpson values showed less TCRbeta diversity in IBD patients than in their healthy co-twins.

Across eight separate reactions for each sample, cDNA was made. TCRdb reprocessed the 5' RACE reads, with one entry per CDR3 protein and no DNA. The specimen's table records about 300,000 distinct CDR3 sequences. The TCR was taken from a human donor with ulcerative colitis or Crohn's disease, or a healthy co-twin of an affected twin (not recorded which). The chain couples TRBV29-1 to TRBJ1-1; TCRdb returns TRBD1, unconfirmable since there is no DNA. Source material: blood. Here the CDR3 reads CSAIGRRGRSMNTEAFF.